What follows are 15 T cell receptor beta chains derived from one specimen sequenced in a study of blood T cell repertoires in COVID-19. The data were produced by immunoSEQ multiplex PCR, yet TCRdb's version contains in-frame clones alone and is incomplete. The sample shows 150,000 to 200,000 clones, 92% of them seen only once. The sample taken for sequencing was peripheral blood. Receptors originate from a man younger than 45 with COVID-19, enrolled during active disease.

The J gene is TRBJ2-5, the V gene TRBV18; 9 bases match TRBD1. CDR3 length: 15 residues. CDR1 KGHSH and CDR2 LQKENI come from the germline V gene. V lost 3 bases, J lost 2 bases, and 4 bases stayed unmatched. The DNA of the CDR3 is TGTGCCAGCTCACCCTCGACAGGGGGGCAAGAGACCCAGTACTTC. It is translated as CASSPSTGGQETQYF.

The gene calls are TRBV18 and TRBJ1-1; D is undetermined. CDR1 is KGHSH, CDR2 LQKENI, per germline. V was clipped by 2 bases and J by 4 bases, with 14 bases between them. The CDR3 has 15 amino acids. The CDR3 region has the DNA TGTGCCAGCTCACCAAATAGGGTGGAGGGCACTGAAGCTTTCTTT. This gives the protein CASSPNRVEGTEAFF.

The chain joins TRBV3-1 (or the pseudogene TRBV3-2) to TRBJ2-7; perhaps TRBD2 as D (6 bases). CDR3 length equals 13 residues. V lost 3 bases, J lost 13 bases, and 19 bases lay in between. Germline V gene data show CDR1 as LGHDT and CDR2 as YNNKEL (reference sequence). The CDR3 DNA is TGTGCCAGCAGCCATAGGAGGGGCGGGACGACCTACTTC. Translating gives CASSHRRGGTTYF.

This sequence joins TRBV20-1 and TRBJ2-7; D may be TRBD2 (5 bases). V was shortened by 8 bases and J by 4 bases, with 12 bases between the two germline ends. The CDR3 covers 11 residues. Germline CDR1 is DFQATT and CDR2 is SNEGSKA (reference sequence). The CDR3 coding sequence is TGCAGTCCGACTAACACTTACGAGCAGTACTTC. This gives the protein CSPTNTYEQYF.

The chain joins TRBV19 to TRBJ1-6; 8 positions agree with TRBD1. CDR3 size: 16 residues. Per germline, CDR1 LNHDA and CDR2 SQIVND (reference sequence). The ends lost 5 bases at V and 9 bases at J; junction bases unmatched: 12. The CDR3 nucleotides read TGTGCCAGTAGTGGACGGGACAGGCGTGGGGGTTCACCCCTCCACTTT. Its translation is CASSGRDRRGGSPLHF.

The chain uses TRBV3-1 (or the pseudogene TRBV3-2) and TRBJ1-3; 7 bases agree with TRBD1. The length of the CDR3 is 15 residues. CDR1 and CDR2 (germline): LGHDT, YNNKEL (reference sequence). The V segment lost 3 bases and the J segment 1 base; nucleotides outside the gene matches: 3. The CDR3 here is CASSHPQGSGNTIYF. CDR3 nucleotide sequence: TGTGCCAGCAGCCACCCACAGGGGTCTGGAAACACCATATATTTT.

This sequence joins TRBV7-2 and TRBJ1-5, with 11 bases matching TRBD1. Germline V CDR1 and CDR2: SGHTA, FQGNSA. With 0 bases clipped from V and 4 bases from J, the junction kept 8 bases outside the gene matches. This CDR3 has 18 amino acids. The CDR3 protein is CASSLAAPGQGGNQPQHF. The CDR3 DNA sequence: TGTGCCAGCAGCTTAGCCGCCCCGGGACAGGGGGGGAATCAGCCCCAGCATTTT.

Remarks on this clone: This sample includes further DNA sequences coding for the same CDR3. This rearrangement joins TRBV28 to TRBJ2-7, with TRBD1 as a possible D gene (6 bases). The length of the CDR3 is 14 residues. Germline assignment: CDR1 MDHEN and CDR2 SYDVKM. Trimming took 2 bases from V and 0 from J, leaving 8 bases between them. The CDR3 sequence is CASSLRQDSYEQYF. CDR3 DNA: TGTGCCAGCAGTTTACGACAGGACTCCTACGAGCAGTACTTC.

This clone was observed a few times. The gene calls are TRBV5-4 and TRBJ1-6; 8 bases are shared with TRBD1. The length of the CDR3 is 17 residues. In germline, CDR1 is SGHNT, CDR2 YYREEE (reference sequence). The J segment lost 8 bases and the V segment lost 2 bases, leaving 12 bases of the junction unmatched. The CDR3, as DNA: TGTGCCAGCAGCTTACTTTATGCAGGGGGCATGGATTCACCCCTCCACTTT. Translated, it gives CASSLLYAGGMDSPLHF.

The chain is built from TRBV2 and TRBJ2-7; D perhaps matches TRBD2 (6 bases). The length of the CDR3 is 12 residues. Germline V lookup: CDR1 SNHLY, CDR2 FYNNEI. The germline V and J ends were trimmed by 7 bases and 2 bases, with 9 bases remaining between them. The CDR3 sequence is CASMEGTYEQYF. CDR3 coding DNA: TGTGCCAGCATGGAGGGTACCTACGAGCAGTACTTC. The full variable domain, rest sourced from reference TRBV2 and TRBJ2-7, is EPEVTQTPSHQVTQMGQEVILRCVPISNHLYFYWYRQILGQKVEFLVSFYNNEISEKSEIFDDQFSVERPDGSNFTLKIRSTKLEDSAMYFCASMEGTYEQYFGPGTRLTVT.

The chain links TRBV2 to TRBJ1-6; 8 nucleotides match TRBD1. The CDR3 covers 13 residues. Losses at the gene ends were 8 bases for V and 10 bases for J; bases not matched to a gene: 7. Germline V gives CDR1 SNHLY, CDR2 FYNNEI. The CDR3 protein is CASLSTGGSPLHF. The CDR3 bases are TGTGCCAGCCTTTCCACAGGGGGATCACCCCTCCACTTT.

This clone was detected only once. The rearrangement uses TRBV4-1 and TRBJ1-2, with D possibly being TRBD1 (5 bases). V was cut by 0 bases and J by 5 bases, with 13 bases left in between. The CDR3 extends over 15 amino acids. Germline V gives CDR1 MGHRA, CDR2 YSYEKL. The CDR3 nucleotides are TGCGCCAGCAGCCAAGATGGGACCGCGGGGTATGGCTACACCTTC. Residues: CASSQDGTAGYGYTF.

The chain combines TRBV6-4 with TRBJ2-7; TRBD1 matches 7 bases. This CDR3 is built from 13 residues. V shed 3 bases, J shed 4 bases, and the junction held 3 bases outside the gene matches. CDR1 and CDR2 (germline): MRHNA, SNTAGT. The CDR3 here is CASSERGLYEQYF. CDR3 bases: TGTGCCAGCAGTGAAAGGGGGCTATACGAGCAGTACTTC.

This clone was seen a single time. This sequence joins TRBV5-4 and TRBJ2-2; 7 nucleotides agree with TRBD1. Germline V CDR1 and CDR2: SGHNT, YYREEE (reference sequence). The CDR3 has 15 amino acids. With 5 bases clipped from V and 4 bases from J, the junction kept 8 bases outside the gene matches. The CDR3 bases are TGTGCCAGCAGGCCCGGCACAGGGGTCACCGGGGAGCTGTTTTTT. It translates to CASRPGTGVTGELFF.

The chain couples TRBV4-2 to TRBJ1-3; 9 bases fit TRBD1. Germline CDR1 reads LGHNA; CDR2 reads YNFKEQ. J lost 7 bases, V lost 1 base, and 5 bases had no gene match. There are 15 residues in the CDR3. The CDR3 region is CASSQGTGDTNTIYF. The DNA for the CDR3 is TGTGCCAGCAGCCAAGGGACAGGGGACACGAACACCATATATTTT.